The clone carrying this T cell receptor (beta chain) was counted ten times or more. The antigen remains undetermined. TCR beta cDNA libraries had unique molecular identifiers. From the PCR reads, TCRdb called clonotypes with MiXCR, one entry per CDR3 protein. The profile shows approximately 180,000 distinct CDR3 sequences, approximately 28% of them singletons. The source of the sample is a study of post-analysis software for immune sequencing data. Study overall: The patients showed relapsing-remitting, secondary progressive and progressive-relapsing multiple sclerosis courses.

Germline V lookup: CDR1 PRHDT, CDR2 FYEKMQ (reference sequence). V was trimmed by 2 bases and J by 3 bases, leaving 26 bases between them. This CDR3 contains 19 residues. General study results and limits: With TRBV5-6, TRBV5-1 and TRBV20-1 included, about five TRBV segments were more frequent in patients than in controls. Patients with multiple sclerosis recorded significantly lower normalized Chao1 diversity than controls, the study found.

Sequencing input: blood. The chain uses TRBV13 and TRBJ2-7; tentatively, D is TRBD1 or TRBD2 (6 bases each). The clonotype originates from a girl aged 10 to 17 with multiple sclerosis. CDR3 nucleotide sequence: TGTGCCAGCAGCTTATGGGGGCCCGATAGCGGATCACTGAACTACGAGCAGTACTTC. Translated: CASSLWGPDSGSLNYEQYF.